The present T cell receptor (beta chain) was sequenced within a study of cytomegalovirus exposure and HLA in healthy donors. Germline V gives CDR1 SGHDT, CDR2 YYEEEE. Trimming pared 4 bases from V and 1 base from J, leaving 9 bases between. CDR3 length: 13 amino acids. Data came from immunoSEQ multiplex PCR; TCRdb stores just in-frame clones and leaves some out. The data show about 240,000 clones, more than 75% seen once. Material: PBMCs. This receptor was taken from a woman aged 25 to 39 in good health and CMV-seropositive. The V and J genes are TRBV5-6 and TRBJ2-7; a weak D match, TRBD1 (5 bases). CDR3: CASSPQGSYEQYF. The CDR3 DNA reads TGTGCCAGCAGCCCCCAGGGTTCCTACGAGCAGTACTTC.